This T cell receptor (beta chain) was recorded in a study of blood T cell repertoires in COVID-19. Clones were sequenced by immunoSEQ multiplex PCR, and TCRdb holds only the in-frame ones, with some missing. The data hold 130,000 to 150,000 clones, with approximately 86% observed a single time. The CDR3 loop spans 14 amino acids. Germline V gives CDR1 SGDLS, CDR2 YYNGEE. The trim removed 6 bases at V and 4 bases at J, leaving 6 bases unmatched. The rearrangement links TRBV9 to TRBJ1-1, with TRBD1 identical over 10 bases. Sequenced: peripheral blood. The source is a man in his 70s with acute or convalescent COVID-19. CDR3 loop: CASTRTGGGTEAFF. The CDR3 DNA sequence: TGTGCCAGCACCAGGACAGGGGGAGGCACTGAAGCTTTCTTT.